The 27 T cell receptor beta chains below come from one sample, sequenced in a study of human T cells and chemical hapten exposure. One entry per CDR3 protein results from TCRdb running MiXCR on the RACE reads. Of about 350,000 distinct CDR3 sequences listed, around 5.5% are singletons. The sample's time point: pre-sensitization, week 0. Treatment of the sample: therapeutic diphenylcyclopropenone sensitization with weekly scalp DPC. Sequencing used whole blood, obtained in connection with sensitization to the hapten diphenylcyclopropenone (DPC). The receptors originated from a woman aged 18-30 years with alopecia areata. Some clones in this sample may be carry-over from other donors' samples.

This clonotype has ten or more counts. The J gene is TRBJ1-3, the V gene TRBV6-5, with D possibly being TRBD1 (5 bases). Deletions cut 2 bases from V and 0 bases from J, with 17 bases between. This CDR3 region has 18 residues. CDR1 is MNHEY and CDR2 is SVGAGI in the germline V gene. The chain's CDR3 is CASSYNFEGLFSGNTIYF. Written as DNA, the CDR3 is TGTGCCAGCAGTTACAATTTCGAGGGACTCTTCTCTGGAAACACCATATATTTT.

This clonotype has ten or more counts. The chain carries TRBV5-5 and TRBJ1-5; D not certain. This CDR3 is built from 13 residues. Germline V gene lookup returns CDR1 SGHKS and CDR2 YYEKEE (reference sequence). The V and J ends lost 2 bases and 1 base respectively, with 4 bases between them. The CDR3 coding sequence is TGTGCCAGCAGCTTTGACAGCAATCAGCCCCAGCATTTT. Amino acids: CASSFDSNQPQHF.

This clonotype was recorded at least ten times. This rearrangement joins TRBV10-3 to TRBJ2-3, with a possible D match to TRBD2 (5 bases). This CDR3 spans 15 amino acids. Germline V gene lookup returns CDR1 ENHRY and CDR2 SYGVKD. V dropped 4 bases and J dropped 0 bases, with 11 bases sitting between them. The CDR3 nucleotides read TGTGCCATCAGTGCCCCGCTAGCCAGCACAGATACGCAGTATTTT. Protein sequence: CAISAPLASTDTQYF.

This clonotype was seen ten or more times. V is TRBV19 and J is TRBJ2-5; D might be TRBD2 (6 bases). Germline V gene data show CDR1 as LNHDA and CDR2 as SQIVND (reference sequence). The CDR3 is made up of 13 amino acids. V dropped 4 bases and J dropped 5 bases, with 11 bases sitting between them. The CDR3 DNA follows: TGTGCCAGTAGTACACCGGGGGATGAGACCCAGTACTTC. It codes for CASSTPGDETQYF. Variable domain in full (rest from reference TRBV19 and TRBJ2-5): DGGITQSPKYLFRKEGQNVTLSCEQNLNHDAMYWYRQDPGQGLRLIYYSQIVNDFQKGDIAEGYSVSREKKESFPLTVTSAQKNPTAFYLCASSTPGDETQYFGPGTRLLVL.

This clonotype was detected only a few times. This chain links TRBV20-1 with TRBJ2-5; 7 bases line up with TRBD2. After removal of 2 bases from V and 2 bases from J, the junction contained 8 bases not matched to a gene. Looked up from germline, CDR1 is DFQATT and CDR2 is SNEGSKA (reference sequence). CDR3 length: 15 amino acids. The CDR3 nucleotides read TGCAGTGCTAGAATAGCTAGCGGATTTCAAGAGACCCAGTACTTC. It translates to CSARIASGFQETQYF.

The chain carries TRBV24-1 and TRBJ2-1; 8 bases line up with TRBD2. V dropped 5 bases and J dropped 0; count of bases not matched to a gene: 5. Germline V gives CDR1 KGHDR, CDR2 SFDVKD. This CDR3 is 16 amino acids long. The CDR3 nucleotides are TGTGCCACCAGTGCCCTCAGCGGGGGCTCCTACAATGAGCAGTTCTTC. It yields the protein CATSALSGGSYNEQFF.

This clonotype occurred a few times. This chain connects TRBV12-3 or TRBV12-4 to TRBJ1-6; the D gene is possibly TRBD1 (5 bases). V lost 6 bases to trimming and J lost 9 bases, with 15 bases between them. The CDR3 has 14 amino acids. The CDR3 nucleotides read TGTGCCAGCAGGGCCGGGACCCTCCGTTCACCCCTCCACTTT. Its translation is CASRAGTLRSPLHF.

This clonotype appeared a few times. The chain joins TRBV5-6 to TRBJ1-1, with 7 bases lining up with TRBD1. V was clipped by 4 bases and J by 4 bases; unmatched bases: 7. The CDR3 covers 14 residues. Looked up from germline, CDR1 is SGHDT and CDR2 is YYEEEE. The CDR3 loop reads CASSLTGRVTEAFF. Here the CDR3 DNA reads TGTGCCAGCAGCCTGACAGGGAGGGTCACTGAAGCTTTCTTT.

Many counts were recorded for this clonotype. V is TRBV18 and J is TRBJ1-2; D gene unclear. Deletions cut 2 bases from V and 4 bases from J, with 11 bases between. Germline assignment: CDR1 KGHSH and CDR2 LQKENI. The CDR3 consists of 14 residues. CDR3 sequence: CASSPSAGPYGYTF. The DNA of the CDR3 is TGTGCCAGCTCACCATCGGCGGGCCCCTATGGCTACACCTTC.

This clonotype was seen repeatedly, ten times or more. V gene TRBV6-6 combines with J gene TRBJ2-3; TRBD2 matches at 8 bases. Germline V gene lookup returns CDR1 MNHNY and CDR2 SVGAGI (reference sequence). This CDR3 comprises 15 residues. Unmatched junction bases numbered 3, after V lost 0 bases and J lost 4 bases. The CDR3 DNA is TGTGCCAGCAGTTACTCGGCGGGGGGCCCAGATACGCAGTATTTT. Translation: CASSYSAGGPDTQYF.

The sample holds many counts of this clonotype. The chain recombines TRBV3-1 with TRBJ2-5; 12 nucleotides line up with TRBD2. The germline V gene has CDR1 LGHDT and CDR2 YNNKEL (reference sequence). The CDR3 totals 17 residues. The J segment lost 0 bases and the V segment lost 4 bases, leaving 6 bases of the junction unmatched. Here the CDR3 reads CASSPGTSGLNQETQYF. CDR3 DNA sequence: TGTGCCAGCAGCCCGGGGACTAGCGGGCTCAACCAAGAGACCCAGTACTTC.

This clonotype has more than one count but fewer than ten. The junction and the germline gene differ at one end; a read error may be behind it. This chain joins TRBV7-9 and TRBJ2-7, with unresolved D. The CDR3 is 11 amino acids. Germline V lookup: CDR1 SEHNR, CDR2 FQNEAQ (reference sequence). CDR3 DNA: TGCGCCCTTGAAGTTCAGGACGAGCAGTACTTC. As protein: CALEVQDEQYF.

Comment on this clonotype: A junction end diverges from the germline sequence, so it may reflect a read error. The V call is TRBV13, the J call TRBJ1-2; D is unclear. From germline, CDR1 is PRHDT and CDR2 FYEKMQ (reference sequence). CDR3 length: 14 amino acids. This CDR3 is CASSPKGSNHGYTF. DNA for the CDR3: TGTGCCAGCAGTCCTAAAGGATCTAACCATGGCTACACCTTC.

Many counts were recorded for this clonotype. The V gene is TRBV11-2, the J gene TRBJ1-2; D is ambiguous. V was cut by 1 base and J by 5 bases, with 8 bases left in between. The CDR3 runs 13 residues. The germline V gene has CDR1 SGHAT and CDR2 FQNNGV. The CDR3 region is CASSLAAGYGYTF. The CDR3 nucleotides are TGTGCCAGCAGCTTAGCAGCGGGATATGGCTACACCTTC.

This clonotype has ten or more counts. The V gene is TRBV11-1, the J gene TRBJ2-1; D perhaps matches TRBD2 (5 bases). Trimming stripped 5 bases from V and 3 bases from J, with 11 bases between. CDR1 is SGHAT, CDR2 FQDESV, per germline (reference sequence). This CDR3 is 14 amino acids long. CDR3 region: CASSTGSSYNEQFF. DNA of the CDR3: TGTGCCAGCAGCACGGGGTCTAGCTACAATGAGCAGTTCTTC.

The genes are TRBV18 and TRBJ2-3, with a tentative D call TRBD1 (5 bases). CDR1 and CDR2 (germline): KGHSH, LQKENI. The CDR3 sequence is 15 residues long. Trimming took off 5 bases at V and 0 bases at J, with 12 bases between the two ends. CDR3 nucleotide sequence: TGTGCCAGCTCAACGACAGCATCTAGCACAGATACGCAGTATTTT. Its translation: CASSTTASSTDTQYF.

This chain links TRBV12-3 or TRBV12-4 with TRBJ1-6; tentative D call: TRBD1 (5 bases). Trimming took 5 bases from V and 8 from J, leaving 10 bases between them. The CDR3 spans 13 residues. Here the CDR3 DNA reads TGTGCCAGCAGTCCTTTGGGGGATTCACCCCTCCACTTT. Translating it yields CASSPLGDSPLHF.

The chain joins TRBV5-4 to TRBJ2-7; tentative D call: TRBD2 (6 bases). The germline CDR1 and CDR2 sequences are SGHNT and YYREEE (reference sequence). The V and J ends lost 4 bases and 0 bases respectively, with 14 bases between them. The CDR3 loop spans 15 amino acids. CDR3 in DNA: TGTGCCAGCAGCCGCAGGGACTCGCTCTCCTACGAGCAGTACTTC. Its translation: CASSRRDSLSYEQYF.

This clonotype was counted a few times. The chain carries TRBV6-5 and TRBJ2-7, with a weak D call TRBD1 (5 bases). The germline CDR1 and CDR2 sequences are MNHEY and SVGAGI. CDR3 length equals 15 residues. The ends were cut back, 0 bases at V and 0 bases at J, with 9 bases in the middle. The CDR3: CASSYSAGFSYEQYF. CDR3 in DNA: TGTGCCAGCAGTTACTCCGCAGGGTTCTCCTACGAGCAGTACTTC.

This clonotype showed up many times. At one end, the junction sequence differs from germline, possibly due to a read error. CDR3 protein: CASSQERQAEVFF. CDR3 bases: TGCGCCAGCAGCCAAGAGCGCCAGGCGGAGGTGTTCTTC. The rearrangement links TRBV4-3 to TRBJ2-7; maybe TRBD2 (5 bases). CDR3 length: 13 residues. Germline V lookup: CDR1 LGHNA, CDR2 YSLEER.

J is TRBJ1-3 and V is TRBV10-3, with D perhaps matching TRBD1 (5 bases). This CDR3 is 18 amino acids long. The V end lost 0 bases, the J end lost 3 bases, and 18 bases lay between the germline ends. The germline V gene has CDR1 ENHRY and CDR2 SYGVKD. The CDR3 is CAISESRGGHKYGNTIYF. The CDR3 DNA follows: TGTGCCATCAGTGAGTCGAGGGGTGGACACAAATATGGAAACACCATATATTTT.

V and J are TRBV27 and TRBJ2-3, with 8 bases matching TRBD1. Germline lookup yields CDR1 MNHEY and CDR2 SMNVEV (reference sequence). Losses at the gene ends were 5 bases for V and 0 bases for J; bases not matched to a gene: 10. There are 17 residues in the CDR3. This CDR3 is CASSQRTGKISTDTQYF. The DNA for the CDR3 is TGTGCCAGCAGTCAAAGGACAGGGAAGATCAGCACAGATACGCAGTATTTT.

V is TRBV4-2 and J is TRBJ2-3; 9 bases agree with TRBD1. J lost 6 bases, V lost 4 bases, and 8 bases had no gene match. This CDR3 spans 15 amino acids. From germline, CDR1 is LGHNA and CDR2 YNFKEQ. The chain's CDR3 is CASSPRQGVTDTQYF. The CDR3 DNA follows: TGTGCCAGCAGCCCTCGACAGGGGGTGACGGATACGCAGTATTTT.

This clonotype was seen a few times. V gene TRBV2 combines with J gene TRBJ2-5, with D hard to call. The CDR3 contains 11 residues. Trimming pared 8 bases from V and 4 bases from J, leaving 8 bases between. Per the germline V gene, CDR1 is SNHLY and CDR2 is FYNNEI. The CDR3, as DNA: TGTGCCAGCGAGAACTTAGAGACCCAGTACTTC. Translation gives CASENLETQYF. Variable domain in full (rest from reference TRBV2 and TRBJ2-5): EPEVTQTPSHQVTQMGQEVILRCVPISNHLYFYWYRQILGQKVEFLVSFYNNEISEKSEIFDDQFSVERPDGSNFTLKIRSTKLEDSAMYFCASENLETQYFGPGTRLLVL.

A note on this clonotype: As the CDR3 is not closed by the conserved phenylalanine or tryptophan, this likely results from a read error. The chain employs TRBV18 and TRBJ1-1; perhaps TRBD1 as D (5 bases). CDR1 is KGHSH and CDR2 is LQKENI in the germline V gene. V shed 7 bases and J shed 1 base, with 13 bases lying between them. The CDR3 is 14 amino acids. DNA for the CDR3: TGTGCCAGCTTACCGGGAGGGACGAACACTGAAGCTTTCTCT. It specifies CASLPGGTNTEAFS.

The rearrangement uses TRBV13 and TRBJ1-2; D is undetermined. This CDR3 has 16 residues. Germline V CDR1 and CDR2: PRHDT, FYEKMQ (reference sequence). V lost 0 bases and J 4 bases, leaving 15 bases between the germline ends. The CDR3 region has the DNA TGTGCCAGCAGCTTAGGACTCGCCACCACGATCTATGGCTACACCTTC. Its translation: CASSLGLATTIYGYTF. The whole variable domain, remainder taken from reference TRBV13 and TRBJ1-2, is AAGVIQSPRHLIKEKRETATLKCYPIPRHDTVYWYQQGPGQDPQFLISFYEKMQSDKGSIPDRFSAQQFSDYHSELNMSSLELGDSALYFCASSLGLATTIYGYTFGSGTRLTVV.

This clonotype was recorded at least ten times. The genes are TRBV28 and TRBJ2-4, with TRBD1 as a possible D gene (6 bases). Germline V CDR1 and CDR2: MDHEN, SYDVKM. The CDR3 contains 14 residues. V lost 2 bases, J lost 3 bases, and 8 bases lay in between. CDR3 amino acids: CASSLQGYKNIQYF. CDR3 nucleotide sequence: TGTGCCAGCAGTTTACAGGGGTACAAAAACATTCAGTACTTC.